This T cell receptor beta chain was obtained from a study of blood T cells in healthy people across ages. Through a sample-barcoded 5' primer and a J-beta primer mix, a second PCR was run for about 6 to 12 cycles. A single record per CDR3 protein comes from TCRdb applying MiXCR to the 5' RACE reads. Altogether 2 million or so distinct CDR3 sequences are present, about 49% being singletons, with the ten largest covering approximately 2.1%. V dropped 5 bases and J dropped 8; count of bases not matched to a gene: 9. The CDR3 runs 15 residues. The germline V gene encodes CDR1 SGHRS and CDR2 YFSETQ. The sequenced sample was blood. The origin of this receptor is a woman in her 40s in good health. The chain is built from TRBV5-1 and TRBJ1-4; 10 nucleotides line up with TRBD1. CDR3 DNA sequence: TGCGCCAGCAGGTTCACGGGACAGGGGAACGAAAAACTGTTTTTT. Its protein product is CASRFTGQGNEKLFF.